Presented here are 23 T cell receptor beta chains from one specimen sequenced in a study of T cells after somatic rescue of genetic block. Only in-frame clones appear in the TCRdb table, and some are missing; sequencing was by immunoSEQ multiplex PCR. The sample yields about 14,000 clones, 65% to 85% seen once. Sequencing used peripheral blood mononuclear cells (PBMCs). The receptors were sampled from a boy younger than 18.

This chain links TRBV18 with TRBJ2-1; no clear D. In germline, CDR1 is KGHSH, CDR2 LQKENI. V lost 6 bases to trimming and J lost 7 bases, with 10 bases between them. The CDR3 has 12 residues. The CDR3 here is CASSTPKNEQFF. In DNA form, the CDR3 reads TGTGCCAGCTCCACCCCGAAGAATGAGCAGTTCTTC.

This clone was observed once. The chain is built from TRBV4-2 and TRBJ1-2; no clear D. The CDR3 sequence is 15 residues long. The V and J ends lost 0 bases and 3 bases respectively, with 11 bases between them. Germline V gives CDR1 LGHNA, CDR2 YNFKEQ. CDR3 amino acids: CASSQDQSRDYGYTF. The CDR3 region has the DNA TGTGCCAGCAGCCAAGATCAGAGTAGGGACTATGGCTACACCTTC.

This chain uses TRBV27 with TRBJ2-2; TRBD1 matches at 7 bases. The CDR3 sequence is 15 residues long. V shed 5 bases and J 11 bases; nucleotides not matched to a gene: 14. The germline gives CDR1 MNHEY, CDR2 SMNVEV (reference sequence). CDR3 DNA: TGTGCCAGCAGTCTCCGGGACAGTTATGCTGGAGAGCTGTTTTTT. Translating it yields CASSLRDSYAGELFF.

The V and J genes are TRBV5-1 and TRBJ2-7, with D perhaps assigned TRBD1 or TRBD2 (5 bases each). Trimming took off 0 bases at V and 4 bases at J, with 11 bases between the two ends. There are 14 residues in the CDR3. Germline CDR1 is SGHRS and CDR2 is YFSETQ. CDR3 loop: CASSLDTRGYEQYF. The DNA for the CDR3 is TGCGCCAGCAGCTTGGATACGAGGGGATACGAGCAGTACTTC.

The chain joins TRBV6-1 to TRBJ1-1, with TRBD1 identical over 9 bases. The CDR3 totals 14 residues. Germline assignment: CDR1 MNHNS and CDR2 SASEGT. V gave up 8 bases and J gave up 2 bases; unmatched junction bases: 6. CDR3 in amino acids: CASGQGTLNTEAFF. The DNA for the CDR3 is TGTGCCAGCGGACAGGGGACCCTTAACACTGAAGCTTTCTTT.

Remarks on this clone: Relative to the germline gene, one junction end is altered; a read error may explain this. Other DNA variants within this sample encode the same CDR3. J is TRBJ1-2 and V is TRBV5-1; no clear D gene. Germline V gene data show CDR1 as SGHRS and CDR2 as YFSETQ. The CDR3 loop spans 13 amino acids. The CDR3 region is CASSLGTYYGYTF. CDR3 bases: TGCGCCAGCAGCTTGGGGACTTACTATGGCTACACCTTT.

The CDR3 sequence is CAISEPGGGNTEAFF. Written as DNA, the CDR3 is TGTGCCATCAGTGAGCCAGGGGGGGGGAACACTGAAGCTTTCTTT. V is TRBV10-3 and J is TRBJ1-1; TRBD1 agrees at 7 bases. Germline assignment: CDR1 ENHRY and CDR2 SYGVKD. J lost 1 base, V lost 2 bases, and 4 bases had no gene match. The CDR3 contains 15 residues.

This chain uses TRBV18 with TRBJ1-2; 10 nucleotides match TRBD1. Germline assignment: CDR1 KGHSH and CDR2 LQKENI. V lost 6 bases and J lost 8; bases outside the gene matches: 9. This CDR3 is 14 amino acids long. The CDR3 DNA follows: TGTGCCAGCTCGCCCTCCGGGACAGGGGCCGGCTACACCTTC. Translated: CASSPSGTGAGYTF.

In the case of this clone: Since a much larger clone is just one base distant, this may be a read error. Here the CDR3 omits its conserved ending phenylalanine or tryptophan, so a read error is the likely source. This rearrangement joins TRBV7-3 to TRBJ1-2, with 8 bases aligning to TRBD1. Germline lookup yields CDR1 SGHTA and CDR2 FQGTGA. The J segment lost 5 bases and the V segment lost 5 bases, leaving 4 bases of the junction unmatched. This CDR3 spans 13 amino acids. The CDR3 here is CASSLTGDYGYTL. CDR3 DNA: TGTGCCAGCAGCCTGACAGGGGATTATGGCTACACCCTC.

This clone was found a few times. The chain combines TRBV10-3 with TRBJ1-2; D might be TRBD1 (6 bases). This CDR3 is built from 13 residues. V lost 6 bases to trimming and J lost 2 bases, with 10 bases between them. CDR1 is ENHRY and CDR2 is SYGVKD in the germline V gene. CDR3 protein: CAISATGNYGYTF. CDR3 nucleotides: TGTGCCATCAGCGCAACAGGGAACTATGGCTACACCTTC.

The CDR3 reads CASSVVGSGANVLTF. CDR3 nucleotide sequence: TGTGCCAGCAGCGTAGTTGGGTCTGGGGCCAACGTCCTGACTTTC. The gene calls are TRBV9 and TRBJ2-6; D remains unclear. CDR3 length: 15 residues. Trimming removed 0 bases at V and 1 base at J, with 5 bases between. Germline CDR1 and CDR2: SGDLS and YYNGEE.

This sequence joins TRBV11-2 and TRBJ1-1, with D possibly matching TRBD1 (5 bases). CDR3 length: 13 residues. In germline, CDR1 is SGHAT, CDR2 FQNNGV. V was clipped by 5 bases and J by 6 bases, with 13 bases between them. In nucleotides, the CDR3 is TGTGCCAGCAGCGTAGGGGTCGTCGCTGAAGCTTTCTTT. It is translated as CASSVGVVAEAFF.

Here the CDR3 reads CASSPAAVSGNTIYF. As DNA, the CDR3 is TGTGCCAGCTCACCCGCGGCCGTCTCTGGAAACACCATATATTTT. The rearrangement joins TRBV18 to TRBJ1-3; the D is unclear. There are 15 residues in the CDR3. Deletions cut 3 bases from V and 0 bases from J, with 9 bases between. The germline V gene has CDR1 KGHSH and CDR2 LQKENI.

In DNA, the CDR3 is TGTGCCAGCAGCTTAGCCCTAGCGGGAGAAGAGACCCAGTACTTC. The encoded protein is CASSLALAGEETQYF. The rearrangement joins TRBV7-2 to TRBJ2-5; 10 bases match TRBD2. Germline values: CDR1 SGHTA, CDR2 FQGNSA. With 0 bases clipped from V and 3 bases from J, the junction kept 1 base outside the gene matches. CDR3 length: 15 residues.

DNA of the CDR3: TGTGCCAGCAGTTACTCCTCTGGCAGCCACAATGAGCAGTTCTTC. Translated: CASSYSSGSHNEQFF. This chain joins TRBV6-6 and TRBJ2-1; D unresolved. Germline V gene data show CDR1 as MNHNY and CDR2 as SVGAGI (reference sequence). The CDR3 has 15 amino acids. V lost 0 bases and J lost 5, with 11 bases in between.

V and J are TRBV14 and TRBJ1-2; D is uncertain. The germline CDR1 and CDR2 sequences are SGHDN and FVKESK. This CDR3 comprises 12 residues. With 1 base removed from V and 12 bases from J, the gap between germline ends came to 12 bases. For the CDR3, the DNA is TGTGCCAGCAGCCAAGGTCCCGGCCCGCACACCTTC. It encodes CASSQGPGPHTF.

J is TRBJ1-2 and V is TRBV27; weak D call: TRBD1 (5 bases). Germline CDR1 reads MNHEY; CDR2 reads SMNVEV (reference sequence). This CDR3 comprises 15 residues. Trimming left V 5 bases short and J 2 bases short, with 15 bases between. CDR3 protein: CASSPVPWGNYGYTF. CDR3 nucleotides: TGTGCCAGCAGTCCAGTCCCGTGGGGGAACTATGGCTACACCTTC.

Only a few counts were recorded for this clone. V is TRBV27 and J is TRBJ2-3; no definite D call. CDR1 is MNHEY, CDR2 SMNVEV, per germline (reference sequence). Trimming stripped 6 bases from V and 1 base from J, with 14 bases between. The CDR3 spans 15 residues. The CDR3 region is CASRTRRRGTDTQYF. The CDR3 DNA is TGTGCCAGCAGAACCCGAAGGCGAGGCACAGATACGCAGTATTTT.

This clone was detected a few times. The CDR3 is CASSFPPGGFTGELFF. CDR3 nucleotides: TGTGCCAGCAGCTTCCCACCAGGGGGTTTTACCGGGGAGCTGTTTTTT. V gene TRBV11-2 combines with J gene TRBJ2-2, with 7 bases that match TRBD1. After removal of 3 bases from V and 5 bases from J, the junction contained 9 bases not matched to a gene. The CDR3 has 16 residues. CDR1 and CDR2 (germline): SGHAT, FQNNGV. Filled out from reference TRBV11-2 and TRBJ2-2, the complete variable domain reads EAGVAQSPRYKIIEKRQSVAFWCNPISGHATLYWYQQILGQGPKLLIQFQNNGVVDDSQLPKDRFSAERLKGVDSTLKIQPAKLEDSAVYLCASSFPPGGFTGELFFGEGSRLTVL.

The CDR3 region is CSTYTAETQYF. For the CDR3, the DNA is TGCAGCACCTACACGGCGGAGACCCAGTACTTC. This sequence joins TRBV29-1 and TRBJ2-5, with no clear D. V was shortened by 8 bases and J by 5 bases, with 12 bases between the two germline ends. This CDR3 comprises 11 residues. Germline V CDR1 and CDR2: SQVTM, ANQGSEA.

This clone was observed a handful of times. This chain uses TRBV7-3 with TRBJ1-5, with 8 bases aligning to TRBD1. The germline V gene has CDR1 SGHTA and CDR2 FQGTGA. This CDR3 region has 13 residues. V was clipped by 3 bases and J by 6 bases; unmatched bases: 1. The CDR3 spells CASSLGQAQPQHF. DNA of the CDR3: TGTGCCAGCAGCTTGGGACAGGCTCAGCCCCAGCATTTT.

This sequence joins TRBV6-6 and TRBJ2-3; D might be TRBD1 (6 bases). The germline V and J ends were trimmed by 5 bases and 1 base, with 10 bases remaining between them. This CDR3 region has 14 residues. The germline gives CDR1 MNHNY, CDR2 SVGAGI (reference sequence). CDR3 residues: CASSLWGRTDTQYF. Here the CDR3 DNA reads TGTGCCAGCAGTCTATGGGGGCGCACAGATACGCAGTATTTT.

J is TRBJ1-1 and V is TRBV10-3; no clear D gene. This CDR3 is 13 amino acids long. Germline V lookup: CDR1 ENHRY, CDR2 SYGVKD. Trimming took off 2 bases at V and 5 bases at J, with 9 bases between the two ends. This CDR3 reads CAISEGPGTEAFF. As DNA, the CDR3 is TGTGCCATCAGTGAGGGGCCCGGGACTGAAGCTTTCTTT.